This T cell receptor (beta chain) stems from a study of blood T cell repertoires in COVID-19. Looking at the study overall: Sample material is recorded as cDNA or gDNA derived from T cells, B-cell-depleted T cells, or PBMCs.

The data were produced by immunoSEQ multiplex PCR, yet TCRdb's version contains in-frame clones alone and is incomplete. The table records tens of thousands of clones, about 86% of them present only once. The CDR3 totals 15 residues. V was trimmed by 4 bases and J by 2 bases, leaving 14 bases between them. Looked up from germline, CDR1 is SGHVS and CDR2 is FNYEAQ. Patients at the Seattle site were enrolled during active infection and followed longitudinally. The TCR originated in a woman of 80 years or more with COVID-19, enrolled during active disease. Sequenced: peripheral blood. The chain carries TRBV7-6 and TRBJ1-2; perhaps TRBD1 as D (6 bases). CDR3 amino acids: CASSSGPQGNYGYTF. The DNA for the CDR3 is TGTGCCAGCAGCTCAGGGCCTCAGGGGAACTATGGCTACACCTTC.